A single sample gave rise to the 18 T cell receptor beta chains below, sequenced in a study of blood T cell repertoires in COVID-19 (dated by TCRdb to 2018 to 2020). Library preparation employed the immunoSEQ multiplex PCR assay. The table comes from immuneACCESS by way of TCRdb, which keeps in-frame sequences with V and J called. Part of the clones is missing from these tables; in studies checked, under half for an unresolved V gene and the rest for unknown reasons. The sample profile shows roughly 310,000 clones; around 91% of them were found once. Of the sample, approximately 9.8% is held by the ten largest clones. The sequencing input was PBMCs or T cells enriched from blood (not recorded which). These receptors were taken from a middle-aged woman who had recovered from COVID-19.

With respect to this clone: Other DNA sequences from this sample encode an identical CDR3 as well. CDR3 nucleotides: TGTGCCACCAGTGGCCTTACTAGCGGGTCCTACAATGAGCAGTTCTTC. Encoded protein: CATSGLTSGSYNEQFF. The chain has TRBV24-1 and TRBJ2-1; TRBD2 agrees at 9 bases. The CDR3 length is 16 residues. Trimming cost V 5 bases and J 1 base; bases outside gene matches: 5. Germline V gene data show CDR1 as KGHDR and CDR2 as SFDVKD.

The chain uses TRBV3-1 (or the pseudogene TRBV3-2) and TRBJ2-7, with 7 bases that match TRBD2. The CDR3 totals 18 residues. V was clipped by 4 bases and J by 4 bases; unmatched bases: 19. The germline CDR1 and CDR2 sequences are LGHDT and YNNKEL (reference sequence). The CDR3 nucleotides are TGTGCCAGCAGCCCAACCAAGGGGAGGAATAGCGGGCATTACGAGCAGTACTTC. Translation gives CASSPTKGRNSGHYEQYF.

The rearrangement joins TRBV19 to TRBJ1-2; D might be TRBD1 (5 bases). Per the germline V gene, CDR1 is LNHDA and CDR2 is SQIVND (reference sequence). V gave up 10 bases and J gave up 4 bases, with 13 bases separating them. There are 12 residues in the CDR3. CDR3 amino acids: CATRQLIYGYTF. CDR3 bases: TGTGCCACCAGACAGCTTATCTATGGCTACACCTTC.

CDR3 loop: CASSLDLGVGYTF. The CDR3 nucleotides are TGTGCCAGCAGCTTAGATCTAGGGGTTGGCTACACCTTC. The chain links TRBV11-2 to TRBJ1-2; TRBD1 is a possible D gene (5 bases). V lost 0 bases and J lost 7, with 9 bases in between. The germline gives CDR1 SGHAT, CDR2 FQNNGV. The CDR3 is made up of 13 amino acids.

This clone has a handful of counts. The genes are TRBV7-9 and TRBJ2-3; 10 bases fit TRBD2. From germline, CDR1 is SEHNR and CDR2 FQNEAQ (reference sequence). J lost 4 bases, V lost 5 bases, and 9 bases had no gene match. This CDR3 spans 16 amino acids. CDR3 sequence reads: CASSPRPSGRPDTQYF. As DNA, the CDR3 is TGTGCCAGCAGCCCCCGCCCTAGCGGGAGACCAGATACGCAGTATTTT.

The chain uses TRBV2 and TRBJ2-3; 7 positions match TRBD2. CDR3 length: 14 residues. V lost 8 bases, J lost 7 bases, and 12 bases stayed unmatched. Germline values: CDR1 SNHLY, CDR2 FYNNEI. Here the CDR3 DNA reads TGTGCCAGCTCCTCCGGGACTACCCGGTATACGCAGTATTTT. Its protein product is CASSSGTTRYTQYF.

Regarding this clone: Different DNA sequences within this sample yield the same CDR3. CDR3 loop: CASSQGGNGYTF. The CDR3 nucleotides read TGTGCCAGCAGCCAAGGGGGCAATGGCTACACCTTC. The V call is TRBV3-1 (or the pseudogene TRBV3-2), the J call TRBJ1-2; D may be TRBD1 (5 bases). The length of the CDR3 is 12 residues. The V gene lost 1 base and the J gene lost 6 bases, with 6 bases spanning the gap. Germline V gene sequence: CDR1 LGHDT, CDR2 YNNKEL (reference sequence).

The CDR3 DNA is TGTGCCAGCAGCCCGCTGGGAGGGCCTGGCGGGGAGCTGTTTTTT. This encodes CASSPLGGPGGELFF. This chain connects TRBV7-8 to TRBJ2-2; TRBD2 matches 7 bases. The CDR3 has 15 amino acids. J gave up 7 bases and V 5 bases, and 10 bases lay outside the gene matches. Per the germline V gene, CDR1 is SGHVS and CDR2 is FQNEAQ.

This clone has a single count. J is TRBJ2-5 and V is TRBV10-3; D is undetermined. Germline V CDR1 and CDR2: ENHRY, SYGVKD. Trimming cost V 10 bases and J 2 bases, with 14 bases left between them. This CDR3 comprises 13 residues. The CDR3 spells CATTEQRQETQYF. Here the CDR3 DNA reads TGTGCCACCACCGAACAGAGACAAGAGACCCAGTACTTC.

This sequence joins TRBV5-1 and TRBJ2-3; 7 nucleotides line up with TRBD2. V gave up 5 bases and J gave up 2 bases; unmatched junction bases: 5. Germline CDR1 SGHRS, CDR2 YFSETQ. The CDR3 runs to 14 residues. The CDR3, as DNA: TGCGCCAGCAGACCCACTAGCGTCACAGATACGCAGTATTTT. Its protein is CASRPTSVTDTQYF.

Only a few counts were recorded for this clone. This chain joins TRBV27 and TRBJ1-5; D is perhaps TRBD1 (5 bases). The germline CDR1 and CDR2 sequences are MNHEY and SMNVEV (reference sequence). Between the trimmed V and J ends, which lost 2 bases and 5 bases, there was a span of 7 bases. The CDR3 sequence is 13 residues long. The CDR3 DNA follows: TGTGCCAGCAGTTTAGGGGGGGATCAGCCCCAGCATTTT. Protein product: CASSLGGDQPQHF.

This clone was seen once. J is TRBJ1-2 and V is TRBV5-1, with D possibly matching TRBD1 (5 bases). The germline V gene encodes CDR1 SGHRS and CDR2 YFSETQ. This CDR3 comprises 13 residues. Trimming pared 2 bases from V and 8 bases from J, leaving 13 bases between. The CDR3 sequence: CASSLRRGSGYTF. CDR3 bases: TGCGCCAGCAGCTTACGGAGGGGATCCGGCTACACCTTC. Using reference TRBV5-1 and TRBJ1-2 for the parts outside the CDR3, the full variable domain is KAGVTQTPRYLIKTRGQQVTLSCSPISGHRSVSWYQQTPGQGLQFLFEYFSETQRNKGNFPGRFSGRQFSNSRSEMNVSTLELGDSALYLCASSLRRGSGYTFGSGTRLTVV.

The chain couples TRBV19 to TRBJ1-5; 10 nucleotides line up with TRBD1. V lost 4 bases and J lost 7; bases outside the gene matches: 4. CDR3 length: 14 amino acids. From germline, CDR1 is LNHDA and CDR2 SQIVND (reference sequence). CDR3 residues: CASSTRTGGQPQHF. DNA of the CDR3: TGTGCCAGTAGTACCCGGACAGGGGGACAGCCCCAGCATTTT.

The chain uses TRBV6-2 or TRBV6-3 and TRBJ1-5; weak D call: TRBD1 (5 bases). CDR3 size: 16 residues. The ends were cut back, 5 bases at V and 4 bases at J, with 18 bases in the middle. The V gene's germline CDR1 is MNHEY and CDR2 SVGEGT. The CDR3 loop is CASSPPRGQHNQPQHF. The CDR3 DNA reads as TGTGCCAGCAGTCCCCCCCGCGGACAACATAATCAGCCCCAGCATTTT.

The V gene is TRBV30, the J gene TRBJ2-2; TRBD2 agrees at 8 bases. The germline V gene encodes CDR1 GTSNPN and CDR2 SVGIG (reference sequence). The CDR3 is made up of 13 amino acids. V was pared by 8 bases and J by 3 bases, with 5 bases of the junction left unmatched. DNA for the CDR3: TGTGCCAAGACGGGGGGGGACACCGGGGAGCTGTTTTTT. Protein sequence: CAKTGGDTGELFF.

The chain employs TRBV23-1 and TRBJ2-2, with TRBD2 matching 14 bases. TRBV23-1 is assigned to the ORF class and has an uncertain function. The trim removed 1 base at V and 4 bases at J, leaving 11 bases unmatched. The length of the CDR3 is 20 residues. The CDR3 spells CASSQCRPGTSGSPTGELFF. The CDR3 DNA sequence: TGCGCCAGCAGTCAATGCCGGCCAGGGACTAGCGGGAGTCCCACCGGGGAGCTGTTTTTT.

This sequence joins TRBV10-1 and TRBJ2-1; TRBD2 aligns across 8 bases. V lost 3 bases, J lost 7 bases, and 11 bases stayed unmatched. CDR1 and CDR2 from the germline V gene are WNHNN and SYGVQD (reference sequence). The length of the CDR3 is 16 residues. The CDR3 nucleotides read TGCGCCAGCAGTGAAACTAACGGGGGGGCTCGAAATGAGCAGTTCTTC. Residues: CASSETNGGARNEQFF.

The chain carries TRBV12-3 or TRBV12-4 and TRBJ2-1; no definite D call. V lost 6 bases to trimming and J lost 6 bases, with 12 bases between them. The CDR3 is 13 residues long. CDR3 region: CASSRGASNEQFF. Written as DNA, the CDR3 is TGTGCCAGCAGCCGAGGTGCTTCCAATGAGCAGTTCTTC.